This T cell receptor (beta chain) was sequenced for a study of T cells expressing NK-cell markers. Germline CDR1 and CDR2: DFQATT and SNEGSKA (reference sequence). This CDR3 comprises 14 residues. TCRdb reprocessed the 5' RACE reads and stores each CDR3 protein as one record, lacking DNA. The sample totals roughly 180,000 distinct CDR3 sequences. The chain is built from TRBV20-1 and TRBJ2-7; the TRBD2 assignment by TCRdb is unverifiable without DNA. The receptor was isolated from a woman aged 18 to 69 in good health. Input material: blood T cells: a sorted CD56 or NKG2C T cell subset, CD4+ or CD8+ T cells, or bulk PBMC T cells (not recorded which). The CDR3: CSARLARDISEQYF.